The present T cell receptor beta chain was sequenced within a study of T-cell memory formation after mild COVID-19. Trimming removed 4 bases from V and 3 bases from J; junction bases left unmatched: 8. Looked up from germline, CDR1 is SGHTA and CDR2 is FQGNSA. CDR3 size: 16 residues. One entry per CDR3 protein, called by TCRdb with MiXCR from the 5' RACE reads. The sample contains a few hundred thousand distinct CDR3 sequences, about 15% of which appear only once. This receptor was taken from a man aged 18 to 30 who had mild COVID-19 (a few samples of this study predate the infection). Cell type and time point are not known. The sequencing input was PBMCs or a T cell subset sorted from them (not recorded which). The chain links TRBV7-2 to TRBJ2-5; TRBD1 agrees at 10 bases. The CDR3: CASSSIPGQGKETQYF. The CDR3 DNA follows: TGTGCCAGCAGCTCGATCCCGGGACAGGGGAAAGAGACCCAGTACTTC.